In this sample, the clone carrying this T cell receptor beta chain turned up many times. The target antigen is unknown. This sample is drawn from a study of human T cells and chemical hapten exposure. TCRdb analysed the RACE reads with MiXCR anew, one entry per CDR3 protein. Counted here are some 96,000 distinct CDR3 sequences, 25% to 30% occurring once; the ten biggest clones make up 10%. The length of the CDR3 is 13 residues. Germline values: CDR1 MGHDK, CDR2 SYGVNS. The V and J ends lost 6 bases and 5 bases, in that order; junction bases with no gene match: 5. Time point described: patch test 3, about 24 weeks after DPC sensitization. Sample treatment: therapeutic diphenylcyclopropenone sensitization with weekly scalp DPC. Study-level points and caveats: Once DPC sensitization occurred, TCRs above 1 in 1000 frequency showed no change.

Specimen: whole blood, collected in connection with sensitization to the hapten diphenylcyclopropenone (DPC). This sequence originates from a man aged 35-49 years with alopecia areata. Some clones in this sample may be carry-over from other donors' samples. The chain couples TRBV25-1 to TRBJ2-7; TRBD1 matches 9 bases. The CDR3 region is CASRRTGANEQYF. Here the CDR3 DNA reads TGTGCCAGCAGGCGGACAGGGGCGAACGAGCAGTACTTC.